The clone carrying this TCR beta chain was counted once. Germline trimming cut 2 bases from V and 5 bases from J; bases unmatched to any gene: 4. The germline CDR1 and CDR2 sequences are LGHNT and FRNRAP. There are 14 residues in the CDR3. The data were obtained in a study of T cell changes during pregnancy in multiple sclerosis. Some clones are missing from TCRdb's copy, which holds only in-frame ones; the method was immunoSEQ multiplex PCR. The table records around 110,000 clones, 80% to 95% of them present only once. Sequencing used peripheral blood, obtained in the third trimester of pregnancy. The chain joins TRBV12-5 to TRBJ1-1, with TRBD1 matching 8 bases. The sequence came from a female donor in good health, enrolled as a control in a pregnancy study. Written as DNA, the CDR3 is TGTGCTAGTGGTTTGTCAGGGGGCGGGACTGAAGCTTTCTTT. Translation: CASGLSGGGTEAFF.